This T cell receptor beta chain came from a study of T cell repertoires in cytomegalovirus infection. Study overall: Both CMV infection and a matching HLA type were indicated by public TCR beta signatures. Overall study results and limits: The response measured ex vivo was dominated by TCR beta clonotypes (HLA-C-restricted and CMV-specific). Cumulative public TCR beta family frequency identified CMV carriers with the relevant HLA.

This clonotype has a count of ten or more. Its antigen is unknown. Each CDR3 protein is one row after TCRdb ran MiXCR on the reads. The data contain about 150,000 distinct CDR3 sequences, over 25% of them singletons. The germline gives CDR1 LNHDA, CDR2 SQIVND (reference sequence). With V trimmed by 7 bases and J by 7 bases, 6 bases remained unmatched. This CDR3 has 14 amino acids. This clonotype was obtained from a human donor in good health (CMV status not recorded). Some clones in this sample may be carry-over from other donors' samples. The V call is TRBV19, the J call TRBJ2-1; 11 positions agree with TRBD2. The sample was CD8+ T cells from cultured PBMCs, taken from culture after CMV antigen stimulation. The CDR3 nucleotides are TGTGCCAGTATGTTAGCGGGGGGGCTAAATGAGCAGTTCTTC. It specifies CASMLAGGLNEQFF.